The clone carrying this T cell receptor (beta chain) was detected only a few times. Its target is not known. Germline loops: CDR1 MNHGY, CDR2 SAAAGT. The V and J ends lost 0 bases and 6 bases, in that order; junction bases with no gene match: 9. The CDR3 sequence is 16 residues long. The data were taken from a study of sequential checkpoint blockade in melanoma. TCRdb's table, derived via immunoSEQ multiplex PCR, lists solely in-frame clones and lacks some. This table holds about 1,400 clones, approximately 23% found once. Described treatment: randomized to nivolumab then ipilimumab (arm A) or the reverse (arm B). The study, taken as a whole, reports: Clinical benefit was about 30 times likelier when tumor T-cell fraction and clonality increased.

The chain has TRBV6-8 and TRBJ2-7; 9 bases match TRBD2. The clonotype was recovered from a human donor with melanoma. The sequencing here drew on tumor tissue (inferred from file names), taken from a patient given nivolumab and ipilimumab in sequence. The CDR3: CASSYSSGTSYGEQYF. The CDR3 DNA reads TGTGCCAGCAGTTACTCCTCCGGGACTAGCTATGGCGAGCAGTACTTC.